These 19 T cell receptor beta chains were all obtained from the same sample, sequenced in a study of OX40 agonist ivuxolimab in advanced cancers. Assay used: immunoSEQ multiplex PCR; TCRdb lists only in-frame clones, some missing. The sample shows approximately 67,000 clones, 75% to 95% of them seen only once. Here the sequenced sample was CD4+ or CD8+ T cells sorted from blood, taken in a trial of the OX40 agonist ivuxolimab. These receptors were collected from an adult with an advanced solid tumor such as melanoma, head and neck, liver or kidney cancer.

The CDR3 nucleotides are TGTGCCAGTAGTATAGGTTCAACCCAGGATACGCAGTATTTT. Translated: CASSIGSTQDTQYF. This chain links TRBV19 with TRBJ2-3; D gene uncertain. Germline CDR1 reads LNHDA; CDR2 reads SQIVND (reference sequence). V was shortened by 1 base and J by 6 bases, with 11 bases between the two germline ends. The CDR3 is 14 amino acids.

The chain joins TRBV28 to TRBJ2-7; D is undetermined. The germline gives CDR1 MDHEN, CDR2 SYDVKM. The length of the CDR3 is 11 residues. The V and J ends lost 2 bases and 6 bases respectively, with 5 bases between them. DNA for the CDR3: TGTGCCAGCAGTTTAGGGGTCGAGCAGTACTTC. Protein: CASSLGVEQYF.

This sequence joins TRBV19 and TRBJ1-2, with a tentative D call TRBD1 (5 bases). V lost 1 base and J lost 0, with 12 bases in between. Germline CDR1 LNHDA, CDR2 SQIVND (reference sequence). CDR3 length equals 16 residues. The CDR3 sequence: CASSIALDNANYGYTF. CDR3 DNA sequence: TGTGCCAGTAGTATAGCATTGGACAACGCTAACTATGGCTACACCTTC.

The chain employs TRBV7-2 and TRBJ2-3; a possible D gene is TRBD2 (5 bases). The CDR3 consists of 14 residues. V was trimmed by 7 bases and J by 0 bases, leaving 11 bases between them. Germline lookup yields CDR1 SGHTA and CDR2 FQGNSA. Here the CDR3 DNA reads TGTGCCAGCACCCCGGGGTATAGCACAGATACGCAGTATTTT. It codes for CASTPGYSTDTQYF.

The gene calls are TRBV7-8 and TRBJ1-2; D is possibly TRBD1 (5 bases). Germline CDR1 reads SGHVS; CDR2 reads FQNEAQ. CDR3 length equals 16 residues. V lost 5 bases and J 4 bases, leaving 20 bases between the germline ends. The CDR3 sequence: CASSPTWGVGVYGYTF. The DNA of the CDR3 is TGTGCCAGCAGCCCTACCTGGGGGGTGGGGGTCTATGGCTACACCTTC.

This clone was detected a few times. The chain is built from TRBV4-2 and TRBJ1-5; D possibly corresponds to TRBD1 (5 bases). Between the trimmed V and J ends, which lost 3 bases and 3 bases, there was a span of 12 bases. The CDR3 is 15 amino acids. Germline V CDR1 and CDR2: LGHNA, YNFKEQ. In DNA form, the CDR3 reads TGTGCCAGCAGCCAGGACAAAGGGCTCAATCAGCCCCAGCATTTT. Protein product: CASSQDKGLNQPQHF.

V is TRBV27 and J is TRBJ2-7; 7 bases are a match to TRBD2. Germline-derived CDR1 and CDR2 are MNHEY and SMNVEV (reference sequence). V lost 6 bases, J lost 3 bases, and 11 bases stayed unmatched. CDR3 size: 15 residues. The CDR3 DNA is TGTGCCAGCAGCCCTCTTTTCGCTAGCGGCTACGAGCAGTACTTC. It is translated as CASSPLFASGYEQYF.

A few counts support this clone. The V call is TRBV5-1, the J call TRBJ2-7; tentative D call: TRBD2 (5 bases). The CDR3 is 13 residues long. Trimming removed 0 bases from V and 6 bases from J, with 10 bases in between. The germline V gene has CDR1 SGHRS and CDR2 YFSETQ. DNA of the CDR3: TGCGCCAGCAGCTTGGGAGGGATCGGCGAGCAGTACTTC. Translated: CASSLGGIGEQYF. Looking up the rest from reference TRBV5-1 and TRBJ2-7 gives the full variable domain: KAGVTQTPRYLIKTRGQQVTLSCSPISGHRSVSWYQQTPGQGLQFLFEYFSETQRNKGNFPGRFSGRQFSNSRSEMNVSTLELGDSALYLCASSLGGIGEQYFGPGTRLTVT.

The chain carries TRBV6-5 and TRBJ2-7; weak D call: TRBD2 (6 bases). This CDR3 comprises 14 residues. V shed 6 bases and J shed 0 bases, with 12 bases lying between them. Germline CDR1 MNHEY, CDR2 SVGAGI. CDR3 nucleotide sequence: TGTGCCAGCAGCGAAGCGGGCCTCTCCTACGAGCAGTACTTC. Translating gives CASSEAGLSYEQYF.

In DNA form, the CDR3 reads TGTGCCAGCAGTTACTCGGTTCTGAACACTGAAGCTTTCTTT. Translating it yields CASSYSVLNTEAFF. The J gene is TRBJ1-1, the V gene TRBV6-6, with D unclear. Germline V gene lookup returns CDR1 MNHNY and CDR2 SVGAGI (reference sequence). V was clipped by 0 bases and J by 0 bases, with 5 bases between them. The CDR3 runs to 14 residues.

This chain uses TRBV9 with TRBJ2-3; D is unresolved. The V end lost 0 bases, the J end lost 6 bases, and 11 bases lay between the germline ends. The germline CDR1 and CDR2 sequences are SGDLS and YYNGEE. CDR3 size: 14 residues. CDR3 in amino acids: CASSVEGFGDTQYF. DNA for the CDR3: TGTGCCAGCAGCGTAGAAGGGTTCGGGGATACGCAGTATTTT.

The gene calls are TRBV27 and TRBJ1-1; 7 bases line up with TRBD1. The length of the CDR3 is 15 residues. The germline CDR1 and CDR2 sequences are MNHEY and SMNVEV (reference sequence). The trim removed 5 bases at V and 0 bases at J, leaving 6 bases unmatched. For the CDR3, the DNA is TGTGCCAGCAGTCCCTTGGGACAGATGAACACTGAAGCTTTCTTT. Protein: CASSPLGQMNTEAFF.

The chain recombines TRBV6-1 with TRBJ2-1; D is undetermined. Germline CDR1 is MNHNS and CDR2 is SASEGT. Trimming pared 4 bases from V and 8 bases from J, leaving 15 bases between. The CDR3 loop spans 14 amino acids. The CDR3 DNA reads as TGTGCCAGCAGTGTATTAGTTTATCAGGATGAGCAGTTCTTC. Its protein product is CASSVLVYQDEQFF.

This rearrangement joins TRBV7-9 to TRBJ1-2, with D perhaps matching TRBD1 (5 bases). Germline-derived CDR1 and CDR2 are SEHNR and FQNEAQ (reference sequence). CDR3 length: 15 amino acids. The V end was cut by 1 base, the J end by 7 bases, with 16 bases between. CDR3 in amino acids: CASSLESGGGSGYTF. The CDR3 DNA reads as TGTGCCAGCAGCTTAGAGTCCGGGGGTGGGTCTGGCTACACCTTC.

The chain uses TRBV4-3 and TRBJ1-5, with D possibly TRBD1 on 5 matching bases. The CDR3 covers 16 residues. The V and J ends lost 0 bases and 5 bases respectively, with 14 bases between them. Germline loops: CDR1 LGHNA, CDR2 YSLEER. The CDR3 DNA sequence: TGCGCCAGCAGCCAAGACCTACAGGTCTGGGATCAGCCCCAGCATTTT. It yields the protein CASSQDLQVWDQPQHF.

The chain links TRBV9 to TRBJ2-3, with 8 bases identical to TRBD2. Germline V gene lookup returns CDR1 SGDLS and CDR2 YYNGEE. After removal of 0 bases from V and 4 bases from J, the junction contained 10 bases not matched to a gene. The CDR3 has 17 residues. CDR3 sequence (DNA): TGTGCCAGCAGCGTAGCCTCCTTCAGCGGGAGTTCAGATACGCAGTATTTT. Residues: CASSVASFSGSSDTQYF.

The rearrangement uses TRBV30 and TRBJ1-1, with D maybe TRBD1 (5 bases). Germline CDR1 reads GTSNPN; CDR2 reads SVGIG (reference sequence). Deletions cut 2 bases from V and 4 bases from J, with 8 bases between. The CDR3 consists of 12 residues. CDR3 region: CAWSWGGTEAFF. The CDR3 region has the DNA TGTGCCTGGAGTTGGGGGGGCACTGAAGCTTTCTTT. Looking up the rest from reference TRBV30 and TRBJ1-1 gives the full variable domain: SQTIHQWPATLVQPVGSPLSLECTVEGTSNPNLYWYRQAAGRGLQLLFYSVGIGQISSEVPQNLSASRPQDRQFILSSKKLLLSDSGFYLCAWSWGGTEAFFGQGTRLTVV.

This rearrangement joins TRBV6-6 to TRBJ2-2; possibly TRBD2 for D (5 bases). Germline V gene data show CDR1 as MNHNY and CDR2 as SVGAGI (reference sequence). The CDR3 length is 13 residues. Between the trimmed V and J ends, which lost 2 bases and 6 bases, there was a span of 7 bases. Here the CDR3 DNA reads TGTGCCAGCAGTTACCTCGGGGCCGGGGAGCTGTTTTTT. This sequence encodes CASSYLGAGELFF.

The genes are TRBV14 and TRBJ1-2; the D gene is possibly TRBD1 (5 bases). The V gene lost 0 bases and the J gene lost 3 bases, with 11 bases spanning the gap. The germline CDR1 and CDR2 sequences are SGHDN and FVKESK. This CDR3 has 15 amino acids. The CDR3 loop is CASSQDPGDHYGYTF. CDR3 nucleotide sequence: TGTGCCAGCAGCCAAGATCCGGGGGATCACTATGGCTACACCTTC.